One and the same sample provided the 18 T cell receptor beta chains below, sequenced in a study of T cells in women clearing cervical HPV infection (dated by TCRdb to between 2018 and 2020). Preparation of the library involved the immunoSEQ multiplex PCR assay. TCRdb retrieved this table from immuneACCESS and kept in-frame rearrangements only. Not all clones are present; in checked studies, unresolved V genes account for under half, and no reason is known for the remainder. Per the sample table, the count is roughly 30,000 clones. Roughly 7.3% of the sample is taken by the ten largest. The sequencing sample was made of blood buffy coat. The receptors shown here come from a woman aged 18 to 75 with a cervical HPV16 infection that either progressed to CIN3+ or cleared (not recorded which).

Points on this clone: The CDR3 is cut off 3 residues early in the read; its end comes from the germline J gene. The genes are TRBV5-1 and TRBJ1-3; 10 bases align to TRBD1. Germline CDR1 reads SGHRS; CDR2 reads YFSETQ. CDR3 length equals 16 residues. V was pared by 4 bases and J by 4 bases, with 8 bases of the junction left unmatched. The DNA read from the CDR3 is TGCGCCAGCAGCAAAGCCGACAGGGGGCAAGGAAACACC. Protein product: CASSKADRGQGNT. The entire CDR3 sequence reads CASSKADRGQGNTIYF.

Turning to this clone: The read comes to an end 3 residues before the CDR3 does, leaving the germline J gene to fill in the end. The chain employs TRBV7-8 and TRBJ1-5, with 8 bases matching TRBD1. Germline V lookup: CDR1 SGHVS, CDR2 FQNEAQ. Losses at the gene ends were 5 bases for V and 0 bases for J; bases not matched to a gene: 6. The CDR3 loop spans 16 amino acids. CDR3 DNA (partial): TGTGCCAGCAGCGCTTGGGACAGGAATAGCAATCAGCCC. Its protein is CASSAWDRNSNQP. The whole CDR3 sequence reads CASSAWDRNSNQPQHF.

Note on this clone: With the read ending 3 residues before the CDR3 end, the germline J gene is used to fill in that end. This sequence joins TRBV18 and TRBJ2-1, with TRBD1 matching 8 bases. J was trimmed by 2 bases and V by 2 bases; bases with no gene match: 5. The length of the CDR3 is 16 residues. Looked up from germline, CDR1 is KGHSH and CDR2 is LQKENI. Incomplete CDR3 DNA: TGTGCCAGCTCACCATCGGACAGGGTCGCCTACAATGAG. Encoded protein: CASSPSDRVAYNE. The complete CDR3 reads CASSPSDRVAYNEQFF.

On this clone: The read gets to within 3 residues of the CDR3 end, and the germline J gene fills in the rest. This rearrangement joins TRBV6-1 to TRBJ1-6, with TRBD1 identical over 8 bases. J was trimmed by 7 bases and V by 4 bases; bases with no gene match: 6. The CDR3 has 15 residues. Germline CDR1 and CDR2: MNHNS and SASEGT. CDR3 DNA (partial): TGTGCCAGCAGTGTAGGGGACAGGTACAATTCACCC. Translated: CASSVGDRYNSP. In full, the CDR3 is CASSVGDRYNSPLHF.

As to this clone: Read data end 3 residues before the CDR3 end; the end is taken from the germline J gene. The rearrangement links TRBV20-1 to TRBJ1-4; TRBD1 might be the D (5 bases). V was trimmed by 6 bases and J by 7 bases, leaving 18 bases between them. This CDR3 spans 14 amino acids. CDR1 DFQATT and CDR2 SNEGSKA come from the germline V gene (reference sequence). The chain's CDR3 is CSALQAPASEKLFF. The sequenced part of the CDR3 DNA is TGCAGTGCCCTACAGGCCCCAGCTAGTGAAAAA.

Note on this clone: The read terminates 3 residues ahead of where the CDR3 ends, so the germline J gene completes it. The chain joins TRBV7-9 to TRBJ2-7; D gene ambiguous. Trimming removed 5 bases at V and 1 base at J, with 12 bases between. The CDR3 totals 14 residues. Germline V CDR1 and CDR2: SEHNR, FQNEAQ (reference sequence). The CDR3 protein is CASSPDRHSYEQYF. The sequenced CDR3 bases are TGTGCCAGCAGCCCCGACCGACATTCCTACGAG.

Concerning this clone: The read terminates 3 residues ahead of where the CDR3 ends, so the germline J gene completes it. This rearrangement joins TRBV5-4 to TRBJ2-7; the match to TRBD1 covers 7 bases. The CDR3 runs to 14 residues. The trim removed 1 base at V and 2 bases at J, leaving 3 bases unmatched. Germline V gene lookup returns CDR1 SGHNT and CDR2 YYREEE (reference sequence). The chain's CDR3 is CASSLWDSPYEQYF. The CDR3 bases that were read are TGTGCCAGCAGCTTGTGGGACAGCCCCTACGAG. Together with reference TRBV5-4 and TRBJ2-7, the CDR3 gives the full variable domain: ETGVTQSPTHLIKTRGQQVTLRCSSQSGHNTVSWYQQALGQGPQFIFQYYREEENGRGNFPPRFSGLQFPNYSSELNVNALELDDSALYLCASSLWDSPYEQYFGPGTRLTVT.

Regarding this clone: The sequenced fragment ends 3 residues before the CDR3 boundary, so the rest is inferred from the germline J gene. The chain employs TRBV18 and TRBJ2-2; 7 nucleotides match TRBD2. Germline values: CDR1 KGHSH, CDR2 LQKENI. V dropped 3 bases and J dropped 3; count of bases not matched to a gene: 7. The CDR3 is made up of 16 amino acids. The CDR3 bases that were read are TGTGCCAGCTCACCTCCAAGCGGGATCGACACCGGGGAG. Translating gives CASSPPSGIDTGE. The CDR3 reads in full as CASSPPSGIDTGELFF.

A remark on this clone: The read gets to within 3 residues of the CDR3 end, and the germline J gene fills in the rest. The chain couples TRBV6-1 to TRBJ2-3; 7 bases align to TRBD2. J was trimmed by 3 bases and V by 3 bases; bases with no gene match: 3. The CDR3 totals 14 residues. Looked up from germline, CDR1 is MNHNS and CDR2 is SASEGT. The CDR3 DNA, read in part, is TGTGCCAGCAGTGAGGGGGGAGGGACAGATACG. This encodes CASSEGGGTDT. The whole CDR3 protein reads CASSEGGGTDTQYF.

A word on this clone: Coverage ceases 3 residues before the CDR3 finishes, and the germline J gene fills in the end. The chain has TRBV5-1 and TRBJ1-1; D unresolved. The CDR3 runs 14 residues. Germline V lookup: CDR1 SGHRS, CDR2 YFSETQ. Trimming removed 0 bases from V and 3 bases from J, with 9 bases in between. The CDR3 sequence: CASSLVFKDTEAFF. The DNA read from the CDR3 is TGCGCCAGCAGCTTGGTATTCAAGGACACTGAA.

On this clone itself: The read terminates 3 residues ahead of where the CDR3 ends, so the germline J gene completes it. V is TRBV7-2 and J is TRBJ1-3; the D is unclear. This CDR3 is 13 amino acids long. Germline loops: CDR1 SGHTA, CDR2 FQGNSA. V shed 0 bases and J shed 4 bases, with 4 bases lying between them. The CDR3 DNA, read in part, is TGTGCCAGCAGCTTAGCGGCCGGAAACACC. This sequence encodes CASSLAAGNT. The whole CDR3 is CASSLAAGNTIYF.

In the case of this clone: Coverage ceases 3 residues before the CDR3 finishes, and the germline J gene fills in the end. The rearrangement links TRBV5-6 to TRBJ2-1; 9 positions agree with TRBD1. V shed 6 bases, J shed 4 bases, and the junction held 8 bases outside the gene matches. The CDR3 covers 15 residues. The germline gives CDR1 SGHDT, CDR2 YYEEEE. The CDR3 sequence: CASTLQGADYNEQFF. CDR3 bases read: TGTGCCAGCACCTTACAGGGGGCGGATTACAATGAG.

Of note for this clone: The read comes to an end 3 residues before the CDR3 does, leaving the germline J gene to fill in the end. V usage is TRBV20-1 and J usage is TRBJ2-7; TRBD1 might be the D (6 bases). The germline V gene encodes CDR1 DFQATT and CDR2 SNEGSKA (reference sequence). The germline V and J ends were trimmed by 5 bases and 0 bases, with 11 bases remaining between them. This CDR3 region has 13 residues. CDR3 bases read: TGCAGTGCTGAGACAGGTTACTCCTACGAG. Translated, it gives CSAETGYSYE. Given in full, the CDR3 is CSAETGYSYEQYF.

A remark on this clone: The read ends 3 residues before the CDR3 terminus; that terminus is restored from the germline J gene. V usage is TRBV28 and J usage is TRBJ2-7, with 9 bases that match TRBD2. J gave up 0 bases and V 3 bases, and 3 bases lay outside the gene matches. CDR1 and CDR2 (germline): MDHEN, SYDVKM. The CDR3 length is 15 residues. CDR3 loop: CASSFSSGISYEQYF. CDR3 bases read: TGTGCCAGCAGTTTTTCTAGCGGGATCTCCTACGAG.

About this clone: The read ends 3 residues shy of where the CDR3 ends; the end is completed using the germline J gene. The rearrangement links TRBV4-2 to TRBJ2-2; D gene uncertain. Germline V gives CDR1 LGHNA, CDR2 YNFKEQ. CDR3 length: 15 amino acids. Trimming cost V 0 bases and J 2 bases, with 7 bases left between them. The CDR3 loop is CASSQDLLNTGELFF. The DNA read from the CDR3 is TGTGCCAGCAGCCAAGATCTCCTCAACACCGGGGAG.

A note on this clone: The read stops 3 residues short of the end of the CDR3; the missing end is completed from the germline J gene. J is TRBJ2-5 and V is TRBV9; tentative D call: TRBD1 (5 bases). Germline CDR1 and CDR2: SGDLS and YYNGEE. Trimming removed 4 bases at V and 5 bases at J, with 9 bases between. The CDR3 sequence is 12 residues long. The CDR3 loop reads CASSHGAETQYF. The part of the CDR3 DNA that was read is TGTGCCAGCAGCCATGGGGCGGAGACC.

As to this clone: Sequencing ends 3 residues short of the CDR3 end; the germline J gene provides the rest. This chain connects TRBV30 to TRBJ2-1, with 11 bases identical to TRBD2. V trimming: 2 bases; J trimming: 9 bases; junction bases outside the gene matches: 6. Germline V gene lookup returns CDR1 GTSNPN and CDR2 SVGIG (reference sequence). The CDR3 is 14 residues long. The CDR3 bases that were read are TGTGCCTGGAGTCAAACTAGCGGGGGCACTGAG. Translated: CAWSQTSGGTE. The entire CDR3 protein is CAWSQTSGGTEQFF.

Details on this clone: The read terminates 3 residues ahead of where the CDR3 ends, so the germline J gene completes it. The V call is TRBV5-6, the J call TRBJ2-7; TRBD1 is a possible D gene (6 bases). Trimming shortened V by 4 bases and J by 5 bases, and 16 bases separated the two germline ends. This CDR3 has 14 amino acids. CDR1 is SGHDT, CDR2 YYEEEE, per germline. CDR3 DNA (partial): TGTGCCAGCAGCGTCCGCACAGGGTTCGACGAG. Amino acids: CASSVRTGFDE. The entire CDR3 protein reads CASSVRTGFDEQYF.